This T cell receptor beta chain derives from a study of blood T cells in healthy people across ages. A second roughly 6 to 11 cycle PCR used barcoded and J-beta primers. TCRdb re-called the 5' RACE reads through MiXCR, storing one row per CDR3 protein. The sample yields 1 million or so distinct CDR3 sequences, around 27% seen once. This CDR3 has 13 residues. Trimming removed 6 bases from V and 2 bases from J, with 11 bases in between. The same data also contributed to another study, on T cells of mothers and their children. From that report: Every microgram of extracted RNA entered cDNA synthesis, around 1.5 ug per 15 ul. Mothers yielded over 8.5 million CDR3 reads, children some 2.9 million each.

This chain links TRBV12-3 or TRBV12-4 with TRBJ2-7; D gene uncertain. This clonotype originated in a girl aged 2 to 10 in good health. The source material was blood. As DNA, the CDR3 is TGTGCCAGCAGCCTCGTCAATACCTACGAGCAGTACTTC. It codes for CASSLVNTYEQYF.